Below are 31 T cell receptor beta chains sequenced from a single sample in a study of blood T cells in healthy people across ages. Next came a second PCR, run for about 6 to 12 cycles, which used a sample-barcoded 5' primer along with a J-beta primer mix. TCRdb itself ran the 5' RACE reads through MiXCR, one entry per CDR3 protein. This repertoire shows around 1,900,000 distinct CDR3 sequences, about 39% found once; its top ten account for 23%. What was sequenced was blood. The receptors come from a human donor in good health.

This sequence joins TRBV12-5 and TRBJ2-5; D is possibly TRBD1 (6 bases). V lost 0 bases and J lost 0, with 17 bases in between. The germline CDR1 and CDR2 sequences are LGHNT and FRNRAP. The CDR3 length is 18 residues. In DNA, the CDR3 is TGTGCTAGTGGTTTGGTCCTAACCGACAGGTATTACCAAGAGACCCAGTACTTC. This codes for CASGLVLTDRYYQETQYF.

The V call is TRBV28, the J call TRBJ1-2; 7 bases are shared with TRBD1. Germline V gives CDR1 MDHEN, CDR2 SYDVKM. The CDR3 covers 13 residues. The V gene end was trimmed by 4 bases and the J gene end by 8 bases; junction bases not matched to a gene: 7. In nucleotides, the CDR3 is TGTGCCAGCAGTTCGACAGGGTTTTTGGGCTACACCTTC. It yields the protein CASSSTGFLGYTF.

This clonotype was seen only a few times. J is TRBJ2-7 and V is TRBV12-3 or TRBV12-4; D gene ambiguous. V dropped 4 bases and J dropped 6 bases, with 16 bases sitting between them. The CDR3 has 14 residues. For the CDR3, the DNA is TGTGCCAGCAGTTCCCCGTGGTGGGCTTCCGAGCAGTACTTC. Residues: CASSSPWWASEQYF.

There are a few counts of this clonotype. One end of the junction varies from germline; a read error may be responsible. This sequence joins TRBV5-5 and TRBJ2-3; 8 bases are a match to TRBD1. From germline, CDR1 is SGHKS and CDR2 YYEKEE (reference sequence). The CDR3 runs 14 residues. The CDR3 DNA is TGTGCCTGCAGCCAGGACAGGGGCACAGATACGCAGTATTTT. It specifies CACSQDRGTDTQYF.

The J gene is TRBJ2-7, the V gene TRBV9; 9 bases line up with TRBD1. The CDR3 runs to 16 residues. The J segment lost 4 bases and the V segment lost 0 bases, leaving 8 bases of the junction unmatched. The germline V gene has CDR1 SGDLS and CDR2 YYNGEE. Here the CDR3 reads CASSVGVTGGAYEQYF. DNA of the CDR3: TGTGCCAGCAGCGTAGGGGTGACAGGGGGAGCGTACGAGCAGTACTTC.

The chain uses TRBV7-2 and TRBJ1-5; D is perhaps TRBD1 (5 bases). Per the germline V gene, CDR1 is SGHTA and CDR2 is FQGNSA. This CDR3 is built from 14 residues. Trimming removed 6 bases from V and 3 bases from J, with 12 bases in between. The CDR3 here is CASRVSRDNQPQHF. The CDR3 coding sequence is TGTGCCAGCAGAGTGTCCAGGGACAATCAGCCCCAGCATTTT.

This rearrangement joins TRBV7-9 to TRBJ2-1; D unclear. The CDR3 length is 13 residues. The germline V gene encodes CDR1 SEHNR and CDR2 FQNEAQ (reference sequence). Trimming shortened V by 5 bases and J by 8 bases, and 13 bases separated the two germline ends. The CDR3 nucleotides are TGTGCCAGCAGCCCTCTTCCATGGGATGAGCAGTTCTTC. Its translation: CASSPLPWDEQFF. Variable domain in full (rest from reference TRBV7-9 and TRBJ2-1): DTGVSQNPRHKITKRGQNVTFRCDPISEHNRLYWYRQTLGQGPEFLTYFQNEAQLEKSRLLSDRFSAERPKGSFSTLEIQRTEQGDSAMYLCASSPLPWDEQFFGPGTRLTVL.

This clonotype occurred once. The germline gene is not matched at one end of the junction; a read error may be the cause. The V gene is TRBV11-2, the J gene TRBJ2-7, with no clear D. There are 16 residues in the CDR3. The V gene's germline CDR1 is SGHAT and CDR2 FQNNGV. The CDR3 spells CASGLEPRTDSYEQYF. As DNA, the CDR3 is TGTGCCAGCGGCTTAGAGCCTCGGACGGACTCCTACGAGCAGTACTTC.

A few counts support this clonotype. The chain couples TRBV28 to TRBJ2-3; D call uncertain. The germline V gene has CDR1 MDHEN and CDR2 SYDVKM. Trimming stripped 6 bases from V and 1 base from J, with 11 bases between. The CDR3 loop spans 14 amino acids. The CDR3 DNA reads TGTGCCAGCAGCCCCTCGGACGGCACAGATACGCAGTATTTT. Translation gives CASSPSDGTDTQYF.

A few counts support this clonotype. The chain recombines TRBV20-1 with TRBJ2-3; 13 nucleotides agree with TRBD2. Per germline, CDR1 DFQATT and CDR2 SNEGSKA (reference sequence). V trimming: 6 bases; J trimming: 2 bases; junction bases outside the gene matches: 8. This CDR3 comprises 16 residues. CDR3 in DNA: TGCAGTGCCAGGACTAGCGGGGGTATGATCACAGATACGCAGTATTTT. Protein: CSARTSGGMITDTQYF.

The genes are TRBV4-2 and TRBJ1-2; perhaps TRBD1 as D (6 bases). The CDR3 is 16 residues long. The V gene's germline CDR1 is LGHNA and CDR2 YNFKEQ. V was clipped by 5 bases and J by 4 bases, with 20 bases between them. Here the CDR3 reads CASSGVQGGVSYGYTF. In nucleotides, the CDR3 is TGTGCCAGCAGCGGTGTACAGGGTGGTGTTAGCTATGGCTACACCTTC.

A word on this clonotype: A read error is likely, as this CDR3 ends without the conserved phenylalanine or tryptophan. The CDR3 bases are TGTGCCAGCAGTTTAGAGGGGAAGCACTATGGCTACACCTGC. Protein product: CASSLEGKHYGYTC. The chain employs TRBV12-3 or TRBV12-4 and TRBJ1-2; tentative D call: TRBD1 (5 bases). This CDR3 has 14 residues. The germline V and J ends were trimmed by 1 base and 3 bases, with 9 bases remaining between them.

V usage is TRBV18 and J usage is TRBJ2-6; D is possibly TRBD1 (5 bases). The CDR3 runs 16 residues. Germline V gives CDR1 KGHSH, CDR2 LQKENI. The V and J ends lost 2 bases and 1 base respectively, with 9 bases between them. CDR3 bases: TGTGCCAGCTCACCAACTTCAGGGTCTGGGGCCAACGTCCTGACTTTC. Amino acid sequence: CASSPTSGSGANVLTF.

The chain combines TRBV2 with TRBJ1-5, with 9 bases fitting TRBD1. Unmatched junction bases numbered 5, after V lost 7 bases and J lost 4 bases. CDR1 and CDR2 from the germline V gene are SNHLY and FYNNEI. This CDR3 region has 14 residues. The CDR3 nucleotides are TGTGCCAGCATGGACGACAGGGGGAATCAGCCCCAGCATTTT. Its translation is CASMDDRGNQPQHF.

The chain joins TRBV29-1 to TRBJ2-3; 14 positions match TRBD2. V shed 7 bases, J shed 7 bases, and the junction held 7 bases outside the gene matches. This CDR3 contains 14 residues. CDR1 and CDR2 from the germline V gene are SQVTM and ANQGSEA. The CDR3 protein is CSANGLAGGYTQYF. DNA for the CDR3: TGCAGCGCCAATGGACTAGCGGGGGGTTATACGCAGTATTTT.

This clonotype occurred many times. This chain links TRBV7-9 with TRBJ2-1, with TRBD1 identical over 7 bases. The germline CDR1 and CDR2 sequences are SEHNR and FQNEAQ (reference sequence). CDR3 size: 15 residues. V lost 5 bases to trimming and J lost 0 bases; unmatched junction nucleotides: 4. The CDR3: CASSLPGGSYNEQFF. The CDR3 DNA reads as TGTGCCAGCAGCCTCCCAGGGGGCTCCTACAATGAGCAGTTCTTC.

The V gene is TRBV7-3, the J gene TRBJ2-3; maybe TRBD1 (5 bases). Germline lookup yields CDR1 SGHTA and CDR2 FQGTGA. The CDR3 contains 14 residues. Trimming removed 3 bases at V and 6 bases at J, with 13 bases between. The CDR3 bases are TGTGCCAGCAGCTTTGCAGGGAAAGTGGATACGCAGTATTTT. Translation: CASSFAGKVDTQYF.

This rearrangement joins TRBV20-1 to TRBJ2-7; 8 nucleotides match TRBD1. CDR3 length equals 15 residues. Germline assignment: CDR1 DFQATT and CDR2 SNEGSKA (reference sequence). Losses at the gene ends were 3 bases for V and 5 bases for J; bases not matched to a gene: 12. The CDR3 sequence: CSASPRGRFIDEQYF. The CDR3 coding sequence is TGCAGTGCTAGCCCCAGGGGGCGCTTCATAGACGAGCAGTACTTC.

The chain links TRBV6-5 to TRBJ2-7; 7 nucleotides agree with TRBD1. V lost 0 bases and J lost 2; bases outside the gene matches: 7. The CDR3 has 16 residues. Germline lookup yields CDR1 MNHEY and CDR2 SVGAGI. Here the CDR3 reads CASSYSTGQKTYEQYF. The DNA for the CDR3 is TGTGCCAGCAGTTACTCGACAGGGCAGAAGACCTACGAGCAGTACTTC.

This clonotype came up many times. This chain connects TRBV7-2 to TRBJ2-5; the D gene is possibly TRBD2 (6 bases). The germline gives CDR1 SGHTA, CDR2 FQGNSA. Trimming took off 5 bases at V and 3 bases at J, with 10 bases between the two ends. This CDR3 is built from 13 residues. In nucleotides, the CDR3 is TGTGCCAGCAGCAGGGGAGGTGAAGAGACCCAGTACTTC. Translation: CASSRGGEETQYF. Combining the CDR3 with reference TRBV7-2 and TRBJ2-5 gives the whole variable domain GAGVSQSPSNKVTEKGKDVELRCDPISGHTALYWYRQSLGQGLEFLIYFQGNSAPDKSGLPSDRFSAERTGGSVSTLTIQRTQQEDSAVYLCASSRGGEETQYFGPGTRLLVL.

This clonotype was seen a few times. Its ends do not fully match the called genes, so a read error is possible. CDR3 bases: TGTGCCAGCAGCCATGGGGGGGATTACAGTGAGCAGTTCTTC. This codes for CASSHGGDYSEQFF. V is TRBV3-1 and J is TRBJ2-1; 7 positions agree with TRBD2. CDR1 and CDR2 from the germline V gene are LGHDT and YNNKEL (reference sequence). The CDR3 runs 14 residues.

V gene TRBV12-3 or TRBV12-4 combines with J gene TRBJ2-2; possibly TRBD1 for D (6 bases). V was shortened by 6 bases and J by 3 bases, with 17 bases between the two germline ends. The CDR3 extends over 16 amino acids. The CDR3 nucleotides read TGTGCCAGCAGCGGCGGTACAGGGTGGGACACCGGGGAGCTGTTTTTT. It codes for CASSGGTGWDTGELFF.

For this clonotype: The missing conserved phenylalanine or tryptophan at the end of this CDR3 makes a read error likely. The chain has TRBV7-2 and TRBJ2-7, with TRBD1 matching 7 bases. With V trimmed by 2 bases and J by 3 bases, 4 bases remained unmatched. The CDR3 extends over 14 amino acids. CDR1 is SGHTA, CDR2 FQGNSA, per germline. CDR3 DNA: TGTGCCAGCAGCTTATCGACAGGGAACTACGAGCAGTACCTC. Protein sequence: CASSLSTGNYEQYL.

Note on this clonotype: A much larger clone lies one base from this, so it may be a read error. The rearrangement joins TRBV29-1 to TRBJ2-5; no reliable D call. The CDR3 sequence is 11 residues long. CDR1 is SQVTM and CDR2 is ANQGSEA in the germline V gene. CDR3 amino acids: CSVVGQGTQYF. DNA of the CDR3: TGCAGCGTTGTGGGCCAAGGGACCCAGTACTTC.

This clonotype was seen at least ten times. This chain uses TRBV5-8 with TRBJ1-1; the match to TRBD1 covers 8 bases. CDR3 length: 13 residues. Germline CDR1 SGHTS, CDR2 YDEGEE. V dropped 5 bases and J dropped 4; count of bases not matched to a gene: 4. As DNA, the CDR3 is TGTGCCAGCAGATCCAGGGGGCTCACTGAAGCTTTCTTT. Encoded protein: CASRSRGLTEAFF.

This clonotype was found a few times. V gene TRBV29-1 combines with J gene TRBJ2-7; 7 bases fit TRBD1. The germline V gene has CDR1 SQVTM and CDR2 ANQGSEA. Trimming took 0 bases from V and 2 from J; bases not matched to a gene: 13. CDR3 length equals 17 residues. CDR3 residues: CSVEDQVWGQRTYEQYF. CDR3 nucleotide sequence: TGCAGCGTTGAAGATCAGGTGTGGGGACAGAGAACCTACGAGCAGTACTTC.

This clonotype was found once. This chain connects TRBV29-1 to TRBJ1-1; 7 nucleotides match TRBD1. V shed 3 bases and J 1 base; nucleotides not matched to a gene: 5. Germline V lookup: CDR1 SQVTM, CDR2 ANQGSEA. This CDR3 is built from 14 residues. The CDR3 spells CSVETTGTNTEAFF. CDR3 nucleotides: TGCAGCGTTGAGACGACAGGGACGAACACTGAAGCTTTCTTT.

This sequence joins TRBV6-6 and TRBJ2-2; TRBD1 is a possible D gene (5 bases). V was trimmed by 6 bases and J by 3 bases, leaving 14 bases between them. Looked up from germline, CDR1 is MNHNY and CDR2 is SVGAGI (reference sequence). This CDR3 has 15 amino acids. CDR3 loop: CASSRWGLDTGELFF. The CDR3 DNA sequence: TGTGCCAGCAGCCGATGGGGCCTGGACACCGGGGAGCTGTTTTTT.

The chain employs TRBV5-1 and TRBJ2-4; the match to TRBD2 covers 7 bases. The V and J ends lost 2 bases and 8 bases, in that order; junction bases with no gene match: 7. This CDR3 has 14 amino acids. Germline CDR1 reads SGHRS; CDR2 reads YFSETQ. CDR3 loop: CASSFGHRGDIQYF. CDR3 in DNA: TGCGCCAGCAGCTTCGGGCACCGGGGGGACATTCAGTACTTC.

V and J are TRBV5-6 and TRBJ2-4, with a weak D call TRBD2 (7 bases). The CDR3 loop spans 16 amino acids. Trimming shortened V by 3 bases and J by 13 bases, and 26 bases separated the two germline ends. Looked up from germline, CDR1 is SGHDT and CDR2 is YYEEEE. As DNA, the CDR3 is TGTGCCAGCAGCTCCCTGTGGGGGGGGGCATTGAATGAGCAGTACTTC. The encoded protein is CASSSLWGGALNEQYF.

This chain connects TRBV20-1 to TRBJ2-7; 9 nucleotides line up with TRBD2. This CDR3 region has 11 residues. Germline assignment: CDR1 DFQATT and CDR2 SNEGSKA (reference sequence). V shed 2 bases and J 12 bases; nucleotides not matched to a gene: 5. The chain's CDR3 is CSARTGTSTYF. The CDR3 nucleotides read TGCAGTGCTAGAACCGGGACTAGCACGTACTTC.